This T cell receptor (beta chain) appears in the sequencing data of a study of spatial heterogeneity in lung cancer (dated by TCRdb to between 2019 and 2020). The study in broad terms: Beta-chain transcripts were consistently detected in greater numbers than alpha-chain transcripts, which likely reflected higher beta-chain transcript abundance. In the raw uncorrected reads, each unique combination of TCR and UMI appeared on average more than ten times. In non-small cell lung cancer, the study made a quantitative comparison of TCR alpha and beta repertoires among multiple tumor regions, matched nontumor lung and blood. Nonsynonymous mutation counts, determined by whole-exome sequencing of tumor tissue, were related to features of the TCR repertoire. At surgery, fewer than 250 tumor regions, roughly 63 matched nontumor lung samples and 50 to 60 PBMC samples were TCR-sequenced for both alpha and beta chains.

Details on this clonotype: Its specific antigen is unknown. Base quality data are lacking; no much larger clone is found one base away.

The paper as a whole reports these results and caveats: Confirming at a functional level the hypothesis that regional TCRs recognize regional mutations was considered to require additional single-cell paired TCR alpha and beta sequencing. Ubiquitous expanded tumor TCRs were found in blood more often at tumor resection than at routine follow-up.

What this sample's time point label stands for: sample taken at primary tumor resection. TCR sequencing used whole RNA extracted from tumor and nontumor lung tissue, or from cryopreserved PBMC samples, without cell sorting. Samples were obtained from around 72 patients with early-stage, untreated non-small cell lung cancer from the lung TRACERx cohort. A patient was chosen for TCR sequencing only when enough RNA was available from at least two tumor regions. Library preparation employed 5' RACE. For sequencing, a NextSeq 500 was employed. In the TCR library protocol, a unique molecular identifier was attached to each TCR cDNA molecule so that PCR and sequencing errors could be corrected. The original methods were these. TCR identification, UMI-based error correction and CDR3 extraction were all carried out with Decombinator tools. Expanded TCRs were defined as those above a frequency of 2 per 1,000, corresponding to the top 1% of the tumor frequency distribution. Renyi diversity was computed with the R vegan package after each repertoire had been subsampled 100 times to 5,000 TCRs. CDR3 similarity networks were built from amino acid triplet string-kernel similarity, with CDR3s being connected when pairwise similarity was above 0.82. TCRdb reworked the public reads: Q25 trimming with fastp, MiXCR clone assembly, productive beta chains retained. CDR3 protein duplicates are merged, each entry listing the most common genes and DNA. TCRdb, rather than the study authors, made the V and J calls. For this sample the table gives roughly 46,000 distinct CDR3 sequences, of which 10% to 15% were detected only once. Around two fifths of the sample lies in the top ten.

The sequenced sample was PBMCs, obtained at surgery. The TCR sequence derives from a female donor with early-stage non-small cell lung cancer.

In nucleotide form, the sequence is TGCAGTGCTAAGGGACCAGATTCCTACGAGCAGTACTTC. Translation gives CSAKGPDSYEQYF. This receptor chain uses TRBV20-1 and TRBJ2-7; the D gene is perhaps TRBD1 or TRBD2, each of them matching over 5 bases. V is pared back by 4 bases and J by 1 base, with 11 bases lying between the germline termini. In the germline V gene (reference sequence), CDR1 corresponds to DFQATT and CDR2 to SNEGSKA. The CDR3 runs 13 amino acids, cysteine and phenylalanine included. Only CDR3 DNA remains: 39 bases, in frame from the first base.